The T cell receptor (beta chain) under discussion was sequenced for a study of CDR3 diversity in severe acne. Germline CDR1 SNHLY, CDR2 FYNNEI. The CDR3 extends over 18 amino acids. Unmatched junction bases numbered 12, after V lost 8 bases and J lost 2 bases. TCRdb reprocessed the PCR reads via MiXCR and lists one record per CDR3 protein. Of 65,000 to 95,000 distinct CDR3 sequences in the sample, under 60% were seen once. The sequence came from a male donor in good health, without acne. Sequenced sample: blood. V is TRBV2 and J is TRBJ2-5; 15 bases agree with TRBD2. DNA for the CDR3: TGTGCCAGCGGGACTAGCGGGAGGAGGGCCCCACAACAAGAGACCCAGTACTTC. It encodes CASGTSGRRAPQQETQYF.